This TCR beta chain derives from a study of T cells after yellow fever vaccination (dated by TCRdb to the late 2010s). Background for the entire study: The SMART-Seq v4 Ultra Low Input RNA kit was used to prepare libraries from fractions with low cell numbers. To track T-cell clones before and after primary and booster YFV17D yellow fever vaccination, bulk TCR alpha and beta repertoires were sequenced longitudinally. The cohort comprised two healthy male donors, one aged 18 to 29 and one aged 30 to 39 years. Blood was collected at multiple timepoints before and after primary and secondary immunization, and bulk PBMC replicates and cell subsets were isolated.

This clonotype was counted at least ten times. It lacks a known antigen. Base qualities are not recorded, but no much larger clone differs from it by a single base. TCR cDNA was synthesized by 5'RACE template switching, which introduced a universal primer site and unique molecular identifiers. Priming of cDNA synthesis was performed from both the TCR alpha and TCR beta constant segments. Two PCR steps were used to amplify libraries, with sample barcodes and sequencing adapters being added in the second step. Libraries were sequenced on Illumina HiSeq 2500 (2x100 bp) or NovaSeq (2x150 bp). The original pipeline was this. Reads were demultiplexed and collapsed into UMI consensus sequences with MIGEC, and V(D)J alignment was performed with MiXCR. Using edgeR on replicate PBMC samples, clonotypes were called vaccine-responding if FDR was below 0.01 and the log2 fold change was above 5 up to day 15. Each bulk clonotype was labeled CD4 or CD8 based on which sequenced repertoire, CD4 or CD8, contained the clonotype at higher abundance. TCRdb trimmed the raw reads at Q25, called clones with MiXCR and kept productive beta chains. Entries are consolidated by CDR3 protein sequence, retaining the most common genes and DNA. TCRdb's processing, not the authors', yielded these V and J calls. The sample data list 620,000 or so distinct CDR3 sequences, and 10% to 15% of these were observed just once. The ten largest clones take up under 15% of the sample.

V sheds 1 base and J sheds 0 bases, leaving 7 bases between their ends. Measured from the cysteine to the phenylalanine, the CDR3 is 15 residues long. The only DNA kept is the CDR3, 45 bases in frame from the first base. CDR1 and CDR2 were assigned from the germline V gene as SGHTA and FQGNSA. Overall study outcomes, separate from this receptor: Because only two donors were included in the study, the extent to which the findings can be generalized is limited. FACS-sorted repertoires could contain abundant contaminating clonotypes from the bulk population, so computational filtering was required. A small share of clonotypes was detected in both CD4 and CD8 compartments, with the overlap likely arising from convergent recombination. Compared with the primary T-cell response, the secondary T-cell response was faster but weaker, reaching its peak on day 5 rather than on day 15. Most clones expanded after primary vaccination were re-detected after the booster (approximately 95% of CD4 and roughly 87% of CD8), suggesting broad memory maintenance.

The sample's treatment or condition label, in plain terms: live attenuated yellow fever vaccine strain. At each blood-draw timepoint, two biological replicates of bulk PBMCs were obtained. A standard Ficoll-Paque protocol was used to isolate PBMCs from peripheral blood. TriZol was used to extract RNA from bulk PBMCs, from CD4 and CD8 fractions, and from dextramer-positive and dextramer-negative fractions. The source is a man under 40 who received the YFV17D yellow fever vaccine. Sequencing was performed on PBMCs, taken on the day of the yellow fever booster vaccination. The rearrangement combines TRBV7-2 with TRBJ1-3, with the identity of the D gene unclear. The DNA sequence follows: TGTGCCAGCAGCTTAGTTGGGAGCTCTGGAAACACCATATATTTT. It is translated as CASSLVGSSGNTIYF.